This TCR beta chain was observed in a study of T cell responses to AZD1222 COVID-19 vaccine. This table comes from immunoSEQ multiplex PCR, and its TCRdb copy is limited to in-frame clones, with some not included. The table has 100,000 or so clones, 89% seen once. Of note for this clone: The antigen remains unidentified.

Findings and limits, study-wide: Increases in Spike-specific TCR breadth and depth were seen after two AZD1222 doses. The donors showed a predominance of white British ancestry and of females, with possible underestimation of clonal diversity.

The TCR was taken from an adult who received the AZD1222 COVID-19 vaccine. The input for sequencing was peripheral blood, taken 28 days after the second AZD1222 dose.

The CDR3 reads CASSGRIGSNQPQHF. DNA of the CDR3: TGTGCCAGCAGTGGAAGAATTGGAAGCAATCAGCCCCAGCATTTT. This chain connects TRBV2 to TRBJ1-5; no firm D call. The CDR3 consists of 15 residues. Trimming took off 4 bases at V and 1 base at J, with 11 bases between the two ends. The germline V gene has CDR1 SNHLY and CDR2 FYNNEI. The complete variable domain, with remaining parts taken from reference TRBV2 and TRBJ1-5, reads EPEVTQTPSHQVTQMGQEVILRCVPISNHLYFYWYRQILGQKVEFLVSFYNNEISEKSEIFDDQFSVERPDGSNFTLKIRSTKLEDSAMYFCASSGRIGSNQPQHFGDGTRLSIL.